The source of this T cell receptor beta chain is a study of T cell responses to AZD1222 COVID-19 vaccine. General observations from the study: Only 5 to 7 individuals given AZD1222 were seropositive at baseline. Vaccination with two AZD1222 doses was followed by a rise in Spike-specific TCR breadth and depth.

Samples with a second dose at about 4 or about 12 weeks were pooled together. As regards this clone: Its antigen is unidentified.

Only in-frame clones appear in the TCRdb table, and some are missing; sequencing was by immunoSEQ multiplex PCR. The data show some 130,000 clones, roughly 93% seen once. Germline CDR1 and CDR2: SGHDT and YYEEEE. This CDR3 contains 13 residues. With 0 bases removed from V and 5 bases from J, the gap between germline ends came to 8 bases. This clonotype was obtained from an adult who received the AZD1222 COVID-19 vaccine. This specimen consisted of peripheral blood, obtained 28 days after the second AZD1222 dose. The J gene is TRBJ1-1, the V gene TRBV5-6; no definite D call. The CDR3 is CASSLEGLTEAFF. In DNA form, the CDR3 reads TGTGCCAGCAGCTTGGAAGGTCTTACTGAAGCTTTCTTT.